Detailed here is one TCR beta chain. No antigen is known for it. Adolescents were screened for latent TB by skin test and IGRA. Here immunoSEQ multiplex PCR was the method, and the copy in TCRdb shows in-frame clones only, minus some. This sample has about 43,000 clones, with 94% found just once. The CDR3 totals 13 residues. The junction had 7 bases not matched to a gene; V was cut back by 4 bases and J by 8 bases. The germline V gene encodes CDR1 SGHKS and CDR2 YYEKEE (reference sequence). The source of the sample is a study of T cells in tuberculosis. Study information: The T cells targeted glucose monomycolate, a mycobacterial lipid, via CD1B. IGRA-negative adolescents, IGRA-positive adolescents with latent tuberculosis and adults with active tuberculosis formed this South African cohort.

The study, taken as a whole, reports: Active tuberculosis alpha repertoires lay closer to GMM-specific TCRs than controls'.

Input material: PBMCs. The receptor comes from a donor aged 10-29 years with latent tuberculosis or without tuberculosis infection. Some clones in this sample may be carry-over from other donors' samples. This rearrangement joins TRBV5-5 to TRBJ1-2; 8 bases fit TRBD1. CDR3 nucleotides: TGTGCCAGCAGCCCGGGACAGGTCGGAGGCTACACCTTC. Translation: CASSPGQVGGYTF.